This T cell receptor (beta chain) was sequenced for a study of vaccination and CD4 T cells after COVID-19. With the Oncomine TCR Beta short-read assay, DNA from cultured CD4+ T cells was sequenced. TCRdb analysed the PCR reads with MiXCR anew, one entry per CDR3 protein. The repertoire includes 15,000 to 19,000 distinct CDR3 sequences, about 38% of them detected once, and under 25% sits in the top ten. Specified treatment: approximately nine-day PBMC culture with coronavirus spike peptide pools or control peptides (ViraFEST assay). Peptide pool stimulation in ViraFEST expanded antigen-specific T cells, whose TCRs were then sequenced. Germline V gives CDR1 MNHEY, CDR2 SMNVEV (reference sequence). Trimming removed 2 bases at V and 1 base at J, with 14 bases between. The CDR3 is made up of 16 amino acids. This clonotype was recorded a few times. The antigen is unknown.

V is TRBV27 and J is TRBJ2-5, with a tentative D call TRBD2 (6 bases). This receptor was identified in a human donor with COVID-19. The sequencing sample was made of cultured CD4+ T cells from blood. CDR3 nucleotide sequence: TGTGCCAGCAGTTTACGGGCGGGGCTTACCCAAGAGACCCAGTACTTC. Translated: CASSLRAGLTQETQYF.